The rows below give T cell receptor beta chains drawn from one sample of a study of OX40 agonist ivuxolimab in advanced cancers. TCRdb's table, derived via immunoSEQ multiplex PCR, lists solely in-frame clones and lacks some. The repertoire holds roughly 11,000 clones, under 80% seen once, with about 29% in the top ten. The sample consisted of CD4+ or CD8+ T cells sorted from blood, taken in a trial of the OX40 agonist ivuxolimab. Source of these receptors: an adult with an advanced solid tumor such as melanoma, head and neck, liver or kidney cancer. Both conserved end residues are part of each CDR3. A D gene is named only where the DNA matches it firmly. Rows give clone size only sometimes, using once, few, many, or a class for an expanded clone.

clone_size: once; v_call: TRBV10-3; j_call: TRBJ2-2; d_call: -; cdr3_nt: TGTGCCATCAGTGAGACCTTGGACATCACCGGGGAGCTGTTTTTT; cdr3_aa: CAISETLDITGELFF
clone_size: once; v_call: TRBV9; j_call: TRBJ2-7; d_call: TRBD2; cdr3_nt: TGTGCCAGCAGCGTAGATAGCGGGAGTATGGCCTACGAGCAGTACTTC; cdr3_aa: CASSVDSGSMAYEQYF
clone_size: -; v_call: TRBV7-6; j_call: TRBJ1-2; d_call: TRBD1; cdr3_nt: TGTGCCAGCAGCTGGGCGGACAGGAGAGACTATGGCTACACCTTC; cdr3_aa: CASSWADRRDYGYTF
clone_size: -; v_call: TRBV6-1; j_call: TRBJ1-5; d_call: -; cdr3_nt: TGTGCCAGCAGTCCCTCACAGGGAGACAATCAGCCCCAGCATTTT; cdr3_aa: CASSPSQGDNQPQHF
clone_size: once; v_call: TRBV27; j_call: TRBJ2-1; d_call: -; cdr3_nt: TGTGCCAGCAGCCCGGGACCTCTTGGTGAGCAGTTCTTC; cdr3_aa: CASSPGPLGEQFF
clone_size: few; v_call: TRBV4-1; j_call: TRBJ2-1; d_call: -; cdr3_nt: TGCGCCAGCAGCCTCCCCTTTGGGCCCCCGATGGGCAATGAGCAGTTCTTC; cdr3_aa: CASSLPFGPPMGNEQFF
clone_size: -; v_call: TRBV11-2; j_call: TRBJ1-4; d_call: -; cdr3_nt: TGTGCCAGCAGCTTAGGGGGATATAATGAAAAACTGTTTTTT; cdr3_aa: CASSLGGYNEKLFF
clone_size: -; v_call: TRBV9; j_call: TRBJ2-7; d_call: TRBD2; cdr3_nt: TGTGCCAGCAGCCCTAGGGGAGGGCCTTCCTACGAGCAGTACTTC; cdr3_aa: CASSPRGGPSYEQYF
clone_size: -; v_call: TRBV5-1; j_call: TRBJ2-3; d_call: -; cdr3_nt: TGCGCCAGCAGCTTGAGACGGAGCACAGATACGCAGTATTTT; cdr3_aa: CASSLRRSTDTQYF
clone_size: -; v_call: TRBV19; j_call: TRBJ1-1; d_call: -; cdr3_nt: TGTGCCAGTAGTACAAGGACCTTTACCCCCTCCGAAGCTTTCTTT; cdr3_aa: CASSTRTFTPSEAFF
clone_size: -; v_call: TRBV19; j_call: TRBJ1-5; d_call: -; cdr3_nt: TGTGCCAGTAGTCCCTCCGGGAGAAGCAATCAGCCCCAGCATTTT; cdr3_aa: CASSPSGRSNQPQHF
clone_size: -; v_call: TRBV27; j_call: TRBJ1-1; d_call: TRBD1; cdr3_nt: TGTGCTAGCACCGGACAGGGGAACACTGAAGCTTTCTTT; cdr3_aa: CASTGQGNTEAFF
clone_size: few; v_call: TRBV18; j_call: TRBJ1-5; d_call: TRBD1; cdr3_nt: TGTGCCAGCTCACTTCGACAGGGGGTCCATCAGCCCCAGCATTTT; cdr3_aa: CASSLRQGVHQPQHF
clone_size: -; v_call: TRBV9; j_call: TRBJ2-6; d_call: -; cdr3_nt: TGTGCCAGCAGCGTACTGGGGGCCAACGTCCTGACTTTC; cdr3_aa: CASSVLGANVLTF
clone_size: -; v_call: TRBV2; j_call: TRBJ2-3; d_call: TRBD2; cdr3_nt: TGTGCCAGCAGTGCTCCTAGCGGGAGGCTAAAAAGCACAGATACGCAGTATTTT; cdr3_aa: CASSAPSGRLKSTDTQYF